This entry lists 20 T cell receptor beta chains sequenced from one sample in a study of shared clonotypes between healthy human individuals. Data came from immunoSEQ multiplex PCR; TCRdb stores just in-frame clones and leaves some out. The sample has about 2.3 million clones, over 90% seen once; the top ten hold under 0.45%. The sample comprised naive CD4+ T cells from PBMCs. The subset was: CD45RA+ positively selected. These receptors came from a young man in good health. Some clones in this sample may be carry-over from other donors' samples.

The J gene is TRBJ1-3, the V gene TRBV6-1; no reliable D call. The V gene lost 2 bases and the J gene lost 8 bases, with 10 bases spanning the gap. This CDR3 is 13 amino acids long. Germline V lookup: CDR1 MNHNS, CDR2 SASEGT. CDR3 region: CASSEWAGYTIYF. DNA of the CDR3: TGTGCCAGCAGTGAATGGGCTGGTTACACCATATATTTT.

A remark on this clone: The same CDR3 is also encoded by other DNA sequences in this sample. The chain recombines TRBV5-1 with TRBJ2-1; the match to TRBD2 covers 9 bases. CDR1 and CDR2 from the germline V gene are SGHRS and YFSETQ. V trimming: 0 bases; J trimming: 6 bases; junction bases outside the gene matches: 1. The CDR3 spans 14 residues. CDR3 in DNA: TGCGCCAGCAGCTTGGTACTAGCGGGCAATGAGCAGTTCTTC. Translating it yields CASSLVLAGNEQFF.

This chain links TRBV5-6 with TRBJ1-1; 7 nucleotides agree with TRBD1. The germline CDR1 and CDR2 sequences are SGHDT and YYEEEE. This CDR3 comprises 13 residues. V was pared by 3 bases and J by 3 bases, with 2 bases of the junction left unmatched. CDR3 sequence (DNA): TGTGCCAGCAGCTCCAGGGGGTACACTGAAGCTTTCTTT. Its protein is CASSSRGYTEAFF.

CDR3 residues: CASSPSGGNQPQHF. CDR3 bases: TGTGCCAGCAGTCCATCAGGGGGCAATCAGCCCCAGCATTTT. The chain recombines TRBV6-5 with TRBJ1-5; D is possibly TRBD1 (6 bases). Looked up from germline, CDR1 is MNHEY and CDR2 is SVGAGI. The CDR3 is 14 residues long. V lost 5 bases, J lost 2 bases, and 10 bases lay in between.

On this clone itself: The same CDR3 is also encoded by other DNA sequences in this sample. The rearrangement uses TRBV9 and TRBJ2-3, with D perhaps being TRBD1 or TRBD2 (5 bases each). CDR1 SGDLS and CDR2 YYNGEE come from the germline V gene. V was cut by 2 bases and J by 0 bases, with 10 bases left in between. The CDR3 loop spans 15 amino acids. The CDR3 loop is CASSVSGASTDTQYF. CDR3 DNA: TGTGCCAGCAGCGTGTCCGGGGCTAGCACAGATACGCAGTATTTT.

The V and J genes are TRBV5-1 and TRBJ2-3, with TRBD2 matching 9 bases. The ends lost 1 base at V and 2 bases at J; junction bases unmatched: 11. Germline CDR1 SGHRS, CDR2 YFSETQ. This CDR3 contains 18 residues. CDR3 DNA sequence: TGCGCCAGCAGCTTGAACCCCTCAGCGGGGGGCAACACAGATACGCAGTATTTT. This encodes CASSLNPSAGGNTDTQYF.

The CDR3 sequence: CASSDTNANTGELFF. The CDR3 DNA reads TGTGCCAGCAGCGACACCAACGCGAACACCGGGGAGCTGTTTTTT. This rearrangement joins TRBV9 to TRBJ2-2; the D is unclear. CDR3 length: 15 residues. V lost 3 bases to trimming and J lost 0 bases, with 9 bases between them. The germline V gene has CDR1 SGDLS and CDR2 YYNGEE. The variable domain in full, completed from reference TRBV9 and TRBJ2-2, reads DSGVTQTPKHLITATGQRVTLRCSPRSGDLSVYWYQQSLDQGLQFLIQYYNGEERAKGNILERFSAQQFPDLHSELNLSSLELGDSALYFCASSDTNANTGELFFGEGSRLTVL.

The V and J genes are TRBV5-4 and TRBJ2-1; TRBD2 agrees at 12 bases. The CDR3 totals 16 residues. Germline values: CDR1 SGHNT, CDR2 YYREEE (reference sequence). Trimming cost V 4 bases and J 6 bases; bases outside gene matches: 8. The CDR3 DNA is TGTGCCAGCAGCCCCCCGACTAGCGGGAGACGCAATGAGCAGTTCTTC. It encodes CASSPPTSGRRNEQFF.

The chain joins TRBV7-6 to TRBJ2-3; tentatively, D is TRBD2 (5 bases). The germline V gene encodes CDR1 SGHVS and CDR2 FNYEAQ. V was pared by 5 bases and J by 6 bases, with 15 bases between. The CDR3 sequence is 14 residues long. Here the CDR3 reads CASSPGFQRDTQYF. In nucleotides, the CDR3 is TGTGCCAGCAGCCCAGGCTTCCAGCGGGATACGCAGTATTTT. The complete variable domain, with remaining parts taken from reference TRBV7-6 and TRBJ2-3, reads GAGVSQSPRYKVTKRGQDVALRCDPISGHVSLYWYRQALGQGPEFLTYFNYEAQQDKSGLPNDRFSAERPEGSISTLTIQRTEQRDSAMYRCASSPGFQRDTQYFGPGTRLTVL.

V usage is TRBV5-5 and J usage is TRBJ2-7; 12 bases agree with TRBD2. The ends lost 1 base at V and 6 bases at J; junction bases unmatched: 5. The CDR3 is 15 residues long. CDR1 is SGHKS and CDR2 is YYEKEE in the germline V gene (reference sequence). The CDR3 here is CASSLTSGRSPEQYF. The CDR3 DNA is TGTGCCAGCAGCTTGACTAGCGGGAGGTCCCCCGAGCAGTACTTC.

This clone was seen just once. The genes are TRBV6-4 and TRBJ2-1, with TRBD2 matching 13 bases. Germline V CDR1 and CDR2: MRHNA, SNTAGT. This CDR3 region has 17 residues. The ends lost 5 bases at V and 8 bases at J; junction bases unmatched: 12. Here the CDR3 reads CASSRQLAGGPRDEQFF. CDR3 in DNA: TGTGCCAGCAGTCGCCAACTAGCGGGAGGGCCGAGGGATGAGCAGTTCTTC.

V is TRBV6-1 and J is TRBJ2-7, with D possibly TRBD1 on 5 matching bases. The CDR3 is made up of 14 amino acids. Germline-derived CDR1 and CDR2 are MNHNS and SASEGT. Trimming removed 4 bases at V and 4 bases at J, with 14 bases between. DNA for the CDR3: TGTGCCAGCAGTGTGACAGTGGGTCCTTACGAGCAGTACTTC. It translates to CASSVTVGPYEQYF.

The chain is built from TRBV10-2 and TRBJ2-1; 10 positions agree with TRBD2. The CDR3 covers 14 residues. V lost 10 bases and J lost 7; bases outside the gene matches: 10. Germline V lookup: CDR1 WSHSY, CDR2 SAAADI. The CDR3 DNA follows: TGCGCCAACAGCCCTAGCGGGAGTCGTAATGAGCAGTTCTTC. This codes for CANSPSGSRNEQFF.

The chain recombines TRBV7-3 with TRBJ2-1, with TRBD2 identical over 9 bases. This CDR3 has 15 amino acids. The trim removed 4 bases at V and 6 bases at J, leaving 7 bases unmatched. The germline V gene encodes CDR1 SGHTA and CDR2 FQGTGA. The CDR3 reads CASSSPGTSFNEQFF. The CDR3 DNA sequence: TGTGCCAGCAGCTCCCCGGGGACTAGCTTCAATGAGCAGTTCTTC.

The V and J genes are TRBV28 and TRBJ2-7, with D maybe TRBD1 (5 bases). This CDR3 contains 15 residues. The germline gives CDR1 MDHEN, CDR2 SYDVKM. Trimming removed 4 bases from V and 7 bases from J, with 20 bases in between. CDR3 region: CASSSGAQGSEEQYF. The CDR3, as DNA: TGTGCCAGCAGTTCAGGAGCCCAGGGCTCGGAAGAGCAGTACTTC. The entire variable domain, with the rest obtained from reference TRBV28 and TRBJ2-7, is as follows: DVKVTQSSRYLVKRTGEKVFLECVQDMDHENMFWYRQDPGLGLRLIYFSYDVKMKEKGDIPEGYSVSREKKERFSLILESASTNQTSMYLCASSSGAQGSEEQYFGPGTRLTVT.

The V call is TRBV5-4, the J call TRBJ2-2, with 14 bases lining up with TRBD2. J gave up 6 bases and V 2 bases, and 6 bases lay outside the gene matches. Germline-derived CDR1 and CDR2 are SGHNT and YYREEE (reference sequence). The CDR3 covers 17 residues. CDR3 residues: CASSLWGTSGSAGELFF. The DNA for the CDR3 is TGTGCCAGCAGCTTATGGGGGACTAGCGGGAGTGCCGGGGAGCTGTTTTTT.

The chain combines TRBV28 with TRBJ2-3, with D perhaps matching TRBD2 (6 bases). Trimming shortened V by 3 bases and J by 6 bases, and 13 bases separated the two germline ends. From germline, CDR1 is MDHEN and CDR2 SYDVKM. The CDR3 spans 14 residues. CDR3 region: CASSFRHGGDTQYF. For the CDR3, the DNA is TGTGCCAGCAGTTTTAGGCACGGAGGGGATACGCAGTATTTT.

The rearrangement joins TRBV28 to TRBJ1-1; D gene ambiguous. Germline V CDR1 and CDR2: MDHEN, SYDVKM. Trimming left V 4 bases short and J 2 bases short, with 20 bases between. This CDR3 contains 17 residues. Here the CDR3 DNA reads TGTGCCAGCAGTTCCCCGAGTAGGCAGAGAGTTAACACTGAAGCTTTCTTT. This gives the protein CASSSPSRQRVNTEAFF. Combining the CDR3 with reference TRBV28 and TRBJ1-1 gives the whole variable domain DVKVTQSSRYLVKRTGEKVFLECVQDMDHENMFWYRQDPGLGLRLIYFSYDVKMKEKGDIPEGYSVSREKKERFSLILESASTNQTSMYLCASSSPSRQRVNTEAFFGQGTRLTVV.

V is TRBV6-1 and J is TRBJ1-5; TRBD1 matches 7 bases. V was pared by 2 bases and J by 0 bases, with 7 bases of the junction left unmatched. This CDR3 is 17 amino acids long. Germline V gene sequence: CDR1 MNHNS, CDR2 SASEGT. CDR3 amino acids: CASSEFGTVYSNQPQHF. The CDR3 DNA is TGTGCCAGCAGTGAATTCGGGACAGTCTATAGCAATCAGCCCCAGCATTTT.

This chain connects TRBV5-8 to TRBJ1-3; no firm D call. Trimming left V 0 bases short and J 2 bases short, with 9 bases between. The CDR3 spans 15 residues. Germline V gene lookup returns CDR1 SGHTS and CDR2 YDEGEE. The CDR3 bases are TGTGCCAGCAGCTTGGACGCTCGGACTGGAAACACCATATATTTT. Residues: CASSLDARTGNTIYF.